The source of this TCR beta chain is a study of cytomegalovirus exposure and HLA in healthy donors. PCR involved 60 Vbeta and 13 Jbeta primers. Clones were read by immunoSEQ multiplex PCR, and TCRdb kept only the in-frame ones, dropping some. The data hold some 130,000 clones, with roughly 85% observed a single time. Germline lookup yields CDR1 SGHTA and CDR2 FQGNSA. J was trimmed by 2 bases and V by 4 bases; bases with no gene match: 0. This CDR3 contains 14 residues. The sequence was obtained from a man in his forties or fifties in good health and CMV-seronegative. Material: PBMCs. The V call is TRBV7-2, the J call TRBJ1-5; 9 bases line up with TRBD1. The CDR3 here is CASSWDRGNQPQHF. The CDR3 coding sequence is TGTGCCAGCAGCTGGGACAGGGGCAATCAGCCCCAGCATTTT. The full variable domain, with the rest looked up from reference TRBV7-2 and TRBJ1-5, is GAGVSQSPSNKVTEKGKDVELRCDPISGHTALYWYRQSLGQGLEFLIYFQGNSAPDKSGLPSDRFSAERTGGSVSTLTIQRTQQEDSAVYLCASSWDRGNQPQHFGDGTRLSIL.